These T cell receptor beta chains were read from a single sample in a study of lymphopenia after photon versus proton radiotherapy. This table comes from immunoSEQ multiplex PCR, and its TCRdb copy is limited to in-frame clones, with some not included. This table has some 70,000 clones, about 89% appearing once. Sequencing was performed on peripheral blood, taken from a patient treated with proton-based radiotherapy. These receptor sequences come from a man aged 80 or over with esophageal cancer. Each CDR3 is given with its conserved first and last residue. A D gene is named only where the DNA matches it firmly. Not all rows give a size; the values are once, few, many and, for expanded clones, a class.

D gene	J gene	clone size	V gene	CDR3 DNA	CDR3 protein
.	TRBJ2-7	.	TRBV7-2	TGTGCCAGCAGCTTGCGCCTAGGGGGAATGTACGAGCAGTACTTC	CASSLRLGGMYEQYF
.	TRBJ2-3	once	TRBV18	TGTGCCAGCTCACAGGTAGTGGAAAAAACAGATACGCAGTATTTT	CASSQVVEKTDTQYF
.	TRBJ1-1	.	TRBV2	TGTGCCAGCAGATTGTCTGGGGGCATGAACACTGAAGCTTTCTTT	CASRLSGGMNTEAFF
.	TRBJ2-5	.	TRBV6-1	TGTGCCAGCAGTGAAATCTCCCAGTACTTC	CASSEISQYF
.	TRBJ1-4	.	TRBV7-9	TGTGCCAGCAGCTTAGTGCCGGGTGAGGAAAAACTGTTTTTT	CASSLVPGEEKLFF
.	TRBJ2-3	.	TRBV30	TGTGCCTGGAGTGTCCACTCTAACACAGATACGCAGTATTTT	CAWSVHSNTDTQYF
TRBD2	TRBJ2-5	.	TRBV5-1	TGCGCCAGCACCTCCGGCGGGGGGGAAGAGACCCAGTACTTC	CASTSGGGEETQYF
.	TRBJ2-1	.	TRBV5-1	TGCGCCAGCAGCTTGGCACAGACTTACAATGAGCAGTTCTTC	CASSLAQTYNEQFF
TRBD2	TRBJ2-7	.	TRBV27	TGTGCCAGCAGACGACTAGCGGGAGTATTGGGCCGCGAGCAGTACTTC	CASRRLAGVLGREQYF
.	TRBJ2-7	.	TRBV10-3	TGTGCCATCAGTGAGCCTTCCGACAACGTTTACGAGCAGTACTTC	CAISEPSDNVYEQYF
TRBD1	TRBJ2-7	once	TRBV18	TGTGCCAGCTCACCGTGGGACAGTACCTACGAGCAGTACTTC	CASSPWDSTYEQYF
.	TRBJ1-2	.	TRBV30	TGTGCCTGGAGTGGGCAAACTGGGGCGCATGGCTACACCTTC	CAWSGQTGAHGYTF
.	TRBJ2-1	.	TRBV4-1	TGCGCCAGCAGCCAACAAGCTCGGGGGGCCTCCTACAATGAGCAGTTCTTC	CASSQQARGASYNEQFF
TRBD1	TRBJ2-7	.	TRBV7-6	TGTGCCAGCAGCTCGACAGGGGTCGAGCAGTACTTC	CASSSTGVEQYF
TRBD2	TRBJ2-1	.	TRBV10-3	TGTGCCATCAGCCAAGCGGGAGGTTTCTACAATGAGCAGTTCTTC	CAISQAGGFYNEQFF
TRBD2	TRBJ2-1	.	TRBV6-4	TGTGCCAGCAGTCGGCTAGCGGGGGGCAATGAGCAGTTCTTC	CASSRLAGGNEQFF
.	TRBJ2-5	.	TRBV9	TGTGCCAGCAGCGAGGGGGAGACCCAGTACTTC	CASSEGETQYF
.	TRBJ2-2	.	TRBV19	TGTGCCAGTGGGCAGGGTACGGCCGGGGAGCTGTTTTTT	CASGQGTAGELFF
.	TRBJ2-5	few	TRBV7-2	TGTGCCAGCAGCCTCCCGGGGAGGTCGCATAAGACCCAGTACTTC	CASSLPGRSHKTQYF
.	TRBJ2-5	.	TRBV10-3	TGTGCCATCAGTGAGTTCAGGGAAGAGACCCAGTACTTC	CAISEFREETQYF
.	TRBJ2-6	.	TRBV9	TGTGCCAGCAGCGTAGCGTTGGCAGCTGGGGCCAACGTCCTGACTTTC	CASSVALAAGANVLTF
TRBD1	TRBJ1-1	.	TRBV7-2	TGTGCCAGCAGCTTAGGGGACAGGGTTTTTGGAGCTTTCTTT	CASSLGDRVFGAFF
.	TRBJ1-1	.	TRBV5-1	TGCGCCAGCAGCTTGGCCTCCCAGACAAACACTGAAGCTTTCTTT	CASSLASQTNTEAFF
.	TRBJ1-2	.	TRBV6-5	TGTGCCAGCAGGGCCTTACAGGGCCACTCTCGTGGCTACACCTTC	CASRALQGHSRGYTF
TRBD2	TRBJ2-1	.	TRBV29-1	TGCAGCCTGTCGACTAGCGGGATCAACAATGAGCAGTTCTTC	CSLSTSGINNEQFF
.	TRBJ2-1	.	TRBV10-3	TGTGCCATCAGTGACCTCGGGAGAAGTATCTCGGGATCCTACAATGAGCAGTTCTTC	CAISDLGRSISGSYNEQFF
.	TRBJ2-1	.	TRBV18	TGTGCCAGCTCACCGGAAAGTACCTACAATGAGCAGTTCTTC	CASSPESTYNEQFF
TRBD1	TRBJ1-5	.	TRBV6-1	TGTGCCAGCACTAGGACAGGGAATCAGCCCCAGCATTTT	CASTRTGNQPQHF
TRBD2	TRBJ2-7	.	TRBV7-6	TGTGCCAGCAGCTTGGGGACTAGCGGGAGAAGTGAGGCCACCGGCGAGCAGTACTTC	CASSLGTSGRSEATGEQYF
.	TRBJ2-5	.	TRBV5-1	TGCGCCAGCAGCTTGGAGTCGTCTTTCCAAGAGACCCAGTACTTC	CASSLESSFQETQYF
.	TRBJ2-7	.	TRBV5-3	TGTGCCAGAAGCGGTCGGAGGCGTACTAATGACTTC	CARSGRRRTNDF
.	TRBJ1-1	.	TRBV5-1	TGCGCCAGCAGCTCGGGGGGGTCCCCTGAAGCTTTCTTT	CASSSGGSPEAFF
TRBD2	TRBJ2-3	.	TRBV5-1	TGCGCCAGCAGCAACGGACTAGCGGGGGTGGATACGCAGTATTTT	CASSNGLAGVDTQYF
.	TRBJ2-7	.	TRBV11-2	TGTGCCAGCAGCGGCACAGGGCCCCTCGGGGAGCAGTACTTC	CASSGTGPLGEQYF
TRBD1	TRBJ2-7	.	TRBV19	TGTGCCAGTAGAGGGGACAGGTCCTACGAGCAGTACTTC	CASRGDRSYEQYF
TRBD2	TRBJ2-3	.	TRBV5-6	TGTGCCAGCAGCCGCGGGGGGAGCACAGATACGCAGTATTTT	CASSRGGSTDTQYF
.	TRBJ1-1	.	TRBV5-1	TGCGCCAGCAGCTTGGTGGTAGGGAGGGACACTGAAGCTTTCTTT	CASSLVVGRDTEAFF
.	TRBJ2-1	.	TRBV7-9	TGTGCCAGCAGCGCAGAGTACAATGAGCAGTTCTTC	CASSAEYNEQFF
.	TRBJ2-7	.	TRBV10-1	TGCGCCAGCAGTGAGGGGCAGGCCTACGAGCAGTACTTC	CASSEGQAYEQYF
.	TRBJ2-5	.	TRBV13	TGTGCCAGCATGCTCATGGTGGGGTCAAAGACCCAGTACTTC	CASMLMVGSKTQYF
.	TRBJ1-3	.	TRBV7-3	TGTGCCAGCAGCTTACAGGGGATGGGCTCTGGAAACACCATATATTTT	CASSLQGMGSGNTIYF